This T cell receptor (beta chain) was found in a study of blood T cell repertoires in COVID-19. At the level of the study: Acute-phase and convalescent COVID-19 samples originated in the United States, Italy and Spain. From T cells, B-cell-depleted T cells, or PBMCs came the material, which was cDNA or gDNA.

In the authors' workflow: Cell counts per sample came from amplifying reference gene primers. The assay was immunoSEQ multiplex PCR, and TCRdb's table has in-frame clones only and misses some. From that table come the V and J calls and clone size; the DNA was used to work out D and trimming. The top ten clones hold 7% to 10% of a sample with 55,000 to 75,000 clones, around 86% of them seen once. Trimming removed 0 bases from V and 6 bases from J, with 15 bases in between. Germline assignment: CDR1 SGHTA and CDR2 FQGNSA. This CDR3 contains 16 residues. This TCR was sampled from a man aged 50 to 60 with active COVID-19. This chain links TRBV7-2 with TRBJ1-5, with unresolved D. What was sequenced was peripheral blood. CDR3 bases: TGTGCCAGCAGCTTAGCGGCGCAGGTCAGTAGTCAGCCCCAGCATTTT. Its translation: CASSLAAQVSSQPQHF.